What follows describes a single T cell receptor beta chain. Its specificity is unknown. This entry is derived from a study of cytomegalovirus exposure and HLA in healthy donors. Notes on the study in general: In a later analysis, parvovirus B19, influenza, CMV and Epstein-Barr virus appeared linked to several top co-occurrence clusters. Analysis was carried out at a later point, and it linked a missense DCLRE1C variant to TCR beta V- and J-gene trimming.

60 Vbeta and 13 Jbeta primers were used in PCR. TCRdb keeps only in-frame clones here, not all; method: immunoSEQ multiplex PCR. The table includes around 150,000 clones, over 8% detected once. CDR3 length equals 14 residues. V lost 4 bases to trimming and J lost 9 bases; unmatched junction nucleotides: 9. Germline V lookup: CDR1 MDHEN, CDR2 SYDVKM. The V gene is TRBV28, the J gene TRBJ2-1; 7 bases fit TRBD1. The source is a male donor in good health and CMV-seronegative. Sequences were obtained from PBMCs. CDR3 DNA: TGTGCCAGCAGTTACGGGACAGCCCCCTTTGAGCAGTTCTTC. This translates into CASSYGTAPFEQFF.